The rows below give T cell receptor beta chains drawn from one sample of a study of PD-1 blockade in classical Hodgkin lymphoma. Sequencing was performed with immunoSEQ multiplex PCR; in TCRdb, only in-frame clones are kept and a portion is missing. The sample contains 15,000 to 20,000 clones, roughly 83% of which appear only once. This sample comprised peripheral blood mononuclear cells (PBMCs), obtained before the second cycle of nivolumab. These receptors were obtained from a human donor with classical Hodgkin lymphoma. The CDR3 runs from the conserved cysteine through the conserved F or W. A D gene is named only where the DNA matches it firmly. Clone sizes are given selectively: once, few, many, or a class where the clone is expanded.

CDR3: CSVTGTGSTDTQYF
DNA: TGCAGCGTCACCGGGACAGGGAGCACAGATACGCAGTATTTT
size: -
J: TRBJ2-3
V: TRBV29-1
D: TRBD1

CDR3: CASSYQRQETQYF
DNA: TGTGCCAGCAGTTACCAGCGGCAAGAGACCCAGTACTTC
size: -
J: TRBJ2-5
V: TRBV27
D: -

CDR3: CASSLDGGYAYEQYF
DNA: TGCGCCAGCTCCCTGGACGGGGGATATGCCTACGAGCAGTACTTC
size: -
J: TRBJ2-7
V: TRBV10-2
D: -

CDR3: CASSLLGLAGVGELFF
DNA: TGTGCCAGCAGCTTACTGGGACTAGCGGGAGTTGGGGAGCTGTTTTTT
size: -
J: TRBJ2-2
V: TRBV7-9
D: TRBD2

CDR3: CASSDIYEQYF
DNA: TGTGCCAGCAGTGACATCTACGAGCAGTACTTC
size: once
J: TRBJ2-7
V: TRBV5-8
D: -

CDR3: CSAADTLAFF
DNA: TGCAGCGCCGCGGACACGCTAGCTTTCTTT
size: -
J: TRBJ1-1
V: TRBV29-1
D: -

CDR3: CASSPTGGERGNTEAFF
DNA: TGTGCCAGCAGTCCGACAGGGGGCGAAAGAGGGAACACTGAAGCTTTCTTT
size: -
J: TRBJ1-1
V: TRBV7-7
D: TRBD1

CDR3: CASSRGTSSFEKLFF
DNA: TGCGCCAGCAGCAGAGGGACCTCTTCCTTCGAAAAACTGTTTTTT
size: few
J: TRBJ1-4
V: TRBV5-1
D: -

CDR3: CASSIGVRVQPQHF
DNA: TGTGCCAGCAGCATAGGGGTACGAGTCCAGCCCCAGCATTTT
size: -
J: TRBJ1-5
V: TRBV7-8
D: -

CDR3: CAISESITGNTEAFF
DNA: TGTGCCATCAGTGAGTCGATAACAGGGAACACTGAAGCTTTCTTT
size: -
J: TRBJ1-1
V: TRBV10-3
D: -

CDR3: CASSQGVGNQPQHF
DNA: TGCGCCAGCAGCCAAGGGGTAGGCAATCAGCCCCAGCATTTT
size: -
J: TRBJ1-5
V: TRBV4-3
D: -

CDR3: CASHKNQETQYF
DNA: TGTGCCAGCCATAAGAACCAAGAGACCCAGTACTTC
size: -
J: TRBJ2-5
V: TRBV7-2
D: -

CDR3: CSAFHNEQFF
DNA: TGCAGCGCCTTCCACAATGAGCAGTTCTTC
size: -
J: TRBJ2-1
V: TRBV29-1
D: -

CDR3: CSVGSSGANVLTF
DNA: TGCAGCGTTGGCAGCTCTGGGGCCAACGTCCTGACTTTC
size: -
J: TRBJ2-6
V: TRBV29-1
D: -

CDR3: CASSRIRGQGSYEQYF
DNA: TGTGCCAGCAGTCGAATCCGGGGACAGGGGTCCTACGAGCAGTACTTC
size: -
J: TRBJ2-7
V: TRBV2
D: TRBD1

CDR3: CASSYLGRREAFF
DNA: TGTGCCAGCAGTTACCTGGGCAGACGTGAAGCTTTCTTT
size: -
J: TRBJ1-1
V: TRBV6-5
D: -

CDR3: CASNPAGRSYNEQFF
DNA: TGTGCCAGTAACCCGGCGGGCCGCTCCTACAATGAGCAGTTCTTC
size: few
J: TRBJ2-1
V: TRBV19
D: -

CDR3: CASRDRYEQYF
DNA: TGTGCCAGCAGGGACAGGTACGAGCAGTACTTC
size: -
J: TRBJ2-7
V: TRBV28
D: TRBD1

CDR3: CASSLNRAALAFF
DNA: TGTGCCAGCAGTTTAAACAGGGCCGCTTTAGCTTTCTTT
size: -
J: TRBJ1-1
V: TRBV28
D: -

CDR3: CAWSVGGRGHGYTF
DNA: TGTGCCTGGAGTGTAGGAGGCAGGGGGCATGGCTACACCTTC
size: -
J: TRBJ1-2
V: TRBV30
D: TRBD1

CDR3: CASSYSLPYEQYF
DNA: TGTGCCAGCAGTTACAGTTTGCCCTACGAGCAGTACTTC
size: -
J: TRBJ2-7
V: TRBV6-5
D: -

CDR3: CASTGGIEAFF
DNA: TGTGCCAGCACCGGGGGGATTGAAGCTTTCTTT
size: -
J: TRBJ1-1
V: TRBV13
D: -

CDR3: CASSTGNRNYGYTF
DNA: TGTGCCAGTAGTACGGGGAATAGGAACTATGGCTACACCTTC
size: -
J: TRBJ1-2
V: TRBV19
D: -

CDR3: CASSLGGSLDTQYF
DNA: TGTGCCAGCAGCTTAGGAGGGAGTCTAGATACGCAGTATTTT
size: -
J: TRBJ2-3
V: TRBV13
D: -